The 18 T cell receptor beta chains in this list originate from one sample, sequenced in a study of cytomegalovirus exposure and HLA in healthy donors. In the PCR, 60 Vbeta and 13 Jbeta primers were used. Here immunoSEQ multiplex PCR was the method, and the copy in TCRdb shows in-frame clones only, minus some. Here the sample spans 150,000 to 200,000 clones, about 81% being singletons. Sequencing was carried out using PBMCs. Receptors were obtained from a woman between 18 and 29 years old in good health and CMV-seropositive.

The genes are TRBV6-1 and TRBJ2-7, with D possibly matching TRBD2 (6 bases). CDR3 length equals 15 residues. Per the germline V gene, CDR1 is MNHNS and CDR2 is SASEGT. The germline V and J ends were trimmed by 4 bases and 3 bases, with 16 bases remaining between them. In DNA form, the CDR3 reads TGTGCCAGCAGTGGAGACGGGGGTAGCGTCTACGAGCAGTACTTC. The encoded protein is CASSGDGGSVYEQYF.

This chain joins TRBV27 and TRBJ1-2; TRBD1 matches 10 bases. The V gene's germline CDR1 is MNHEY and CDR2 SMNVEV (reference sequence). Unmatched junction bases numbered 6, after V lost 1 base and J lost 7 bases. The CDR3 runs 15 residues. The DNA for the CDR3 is TGTGCCAGCAGTTTATTTGGGGGACAGGGGCTTGGCTACACCTTC. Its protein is CASSLFGGQGLGYTF.

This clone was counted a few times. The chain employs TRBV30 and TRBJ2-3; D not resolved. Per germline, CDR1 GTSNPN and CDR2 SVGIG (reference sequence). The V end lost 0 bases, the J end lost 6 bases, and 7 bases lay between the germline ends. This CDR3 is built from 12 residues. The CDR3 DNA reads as TGTGCCTGGAGTGTTCTCCCTGATACGCAGTATTTT. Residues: CAWSVLPDTQYF.

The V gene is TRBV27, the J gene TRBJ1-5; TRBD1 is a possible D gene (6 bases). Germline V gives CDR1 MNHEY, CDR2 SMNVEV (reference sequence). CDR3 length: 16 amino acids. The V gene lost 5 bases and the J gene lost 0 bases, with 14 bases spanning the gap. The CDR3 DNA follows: TGTGCCAGCAGTCCCATTGGGACATTTAGCAATCAGCCCCAGCATTTT. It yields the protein CASSPIGTFSNQPQHF.

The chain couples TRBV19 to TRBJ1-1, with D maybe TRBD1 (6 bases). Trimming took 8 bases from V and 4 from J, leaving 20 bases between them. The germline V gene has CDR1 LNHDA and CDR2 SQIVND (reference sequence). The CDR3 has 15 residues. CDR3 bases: TGTGCCAGTGATAAAGCCGGGACATTTGGCACTGAAGCTTTCTTT. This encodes CASDKAGTFGTEAFF.

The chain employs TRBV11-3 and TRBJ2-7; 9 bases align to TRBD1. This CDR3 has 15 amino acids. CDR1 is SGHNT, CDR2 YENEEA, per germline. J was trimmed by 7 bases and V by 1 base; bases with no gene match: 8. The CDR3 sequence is CASSLGGQGIREQYV. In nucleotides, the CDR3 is TGTGCCAGCAGCTTAGGGGGACAGGGAATTCGGGAGCAGTACGTC.

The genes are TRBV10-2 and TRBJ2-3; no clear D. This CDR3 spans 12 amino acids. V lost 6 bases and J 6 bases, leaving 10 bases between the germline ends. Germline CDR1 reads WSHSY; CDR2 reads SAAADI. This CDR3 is CASRTTTDTQYF. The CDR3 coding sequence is TGCGCCAGCAGGACCACTACGGATACGCAGTATTTT.

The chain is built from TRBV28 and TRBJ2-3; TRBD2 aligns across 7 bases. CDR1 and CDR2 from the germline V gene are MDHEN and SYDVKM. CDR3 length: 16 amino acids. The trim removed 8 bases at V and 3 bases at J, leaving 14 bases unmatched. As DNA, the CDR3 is TGTGCCAGCCCAAGCTCGACTGAGCGGGGTACAGATACGCAGTATTTT. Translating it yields CASPSSTERGTDTQYF. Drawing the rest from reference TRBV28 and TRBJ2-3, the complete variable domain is DVKVTQSSRYLVKRTGEKVFLECVQDMDHENMFWYRQDPGLGLRLIYFSYDVKMKEKGDIPEGYSVSREKKERFSLILESASTNQTSMYLCASPSSTERGTDTQYFGPGTRLTVL.

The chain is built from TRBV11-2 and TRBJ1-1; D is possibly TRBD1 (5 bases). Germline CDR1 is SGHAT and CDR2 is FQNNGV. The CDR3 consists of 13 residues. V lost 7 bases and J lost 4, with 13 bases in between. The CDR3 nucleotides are TGTGCCAGCACAGTTGCGGGGGGCACTGAAGCTTTCTTT. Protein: CASTVAGGTEAFF.

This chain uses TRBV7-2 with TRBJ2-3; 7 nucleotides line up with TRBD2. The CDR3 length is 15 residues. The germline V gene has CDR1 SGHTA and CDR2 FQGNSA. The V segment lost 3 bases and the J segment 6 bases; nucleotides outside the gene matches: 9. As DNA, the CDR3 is TGTGCCAGCAGCTTGGTGGCGGGGGAAACGGATACGCAGTATTTT. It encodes CASSLVAGETDTQYF.

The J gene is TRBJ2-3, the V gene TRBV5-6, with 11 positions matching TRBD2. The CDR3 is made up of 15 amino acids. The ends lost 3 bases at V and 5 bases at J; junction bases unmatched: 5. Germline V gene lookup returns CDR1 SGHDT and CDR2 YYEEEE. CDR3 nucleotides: TGTGCCAGCAGCTCCTTAGCGGGGGGGCGAGATACGCAGTATTTT. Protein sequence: CASSSLAGGRDTQYF.

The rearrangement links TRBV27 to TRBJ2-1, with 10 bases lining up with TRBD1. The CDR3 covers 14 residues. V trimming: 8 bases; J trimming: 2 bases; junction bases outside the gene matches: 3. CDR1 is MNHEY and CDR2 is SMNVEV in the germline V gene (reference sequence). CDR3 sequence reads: CASSTGGAYNEQFF. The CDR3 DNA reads TGTGCCAGCTCGACAGGGGGCGCCTACAATGAGCAGTTCTTC.

The CDR3 bases are TGTGCCAGAAGCTTCCACATAGCGGGGTCTAGCACAGATACGCAGTATTTT. This translates into CARSFHIAGSSTDTQYF. V is TRBV5-3 and J is TRBJ2-3; TRBD2 agrees at 8 bases. TRBV5-3 is labeled an ORF, and its function is uncertain. The CDR3 spans 17 residues. V was pared by 2 bases and J by 0 bases, with 8 bases of the junction left unmatched.

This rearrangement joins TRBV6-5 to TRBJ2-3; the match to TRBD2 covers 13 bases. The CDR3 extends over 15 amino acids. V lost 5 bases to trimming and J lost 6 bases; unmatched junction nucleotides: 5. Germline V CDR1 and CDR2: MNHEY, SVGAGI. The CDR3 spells CASSATSGGADTQYF. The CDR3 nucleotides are TGTGCCAGCAGTGCTACTAGCGGGGGGGCCGATACGCAGTATTTT.

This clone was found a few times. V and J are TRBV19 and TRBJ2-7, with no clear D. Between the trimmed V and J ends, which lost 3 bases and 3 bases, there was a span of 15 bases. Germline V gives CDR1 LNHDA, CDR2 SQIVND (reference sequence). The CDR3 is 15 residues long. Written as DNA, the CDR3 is TGTGCCAGTAGTATTGCGGTCCACCCCCTCTACGAGCAGTACTTC. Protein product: CASSIAVHPLYEQYF.

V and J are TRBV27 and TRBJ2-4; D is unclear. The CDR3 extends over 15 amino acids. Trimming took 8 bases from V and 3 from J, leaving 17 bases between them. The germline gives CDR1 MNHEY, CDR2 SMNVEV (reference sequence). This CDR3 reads CASSPPSNGKNIQYF. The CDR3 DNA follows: TGTGCCAGCTCGCCTCCCAGTAATGGCAAAAACATTCAGTACTTC.

The CDR3 reads CASSLRSGYGYTF. CDR3 in DNA: TGTGCCAGCAGTTTACGGTCGGGCTATGGCTACACCTTC. V is TRBV27 and J is TRBJ1-2, with D unclear. The CDR3 is 13 residues long. Looked up from germline, CDR1 is MNHEY and CDR2 is SMNVEV (reference sequence). V shed 2 bases and J shed 4 bases, with 8 bases lying between them.

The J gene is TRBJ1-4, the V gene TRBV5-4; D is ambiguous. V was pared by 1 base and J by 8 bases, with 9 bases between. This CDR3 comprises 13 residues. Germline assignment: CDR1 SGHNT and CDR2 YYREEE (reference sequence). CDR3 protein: CASSLRGGEKLFF. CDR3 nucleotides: TGTGCCAGCAGCTTGCGGGGTGGCGAAAAACTGTTTTTT.